One sample yielded the 5 T cell receptor beta chains listed below, sequenced in a study of T-cell reconstitution after alpha-beta-depleted transplantation in children. Unique molecular identifiers were used in preparing the TCRbeta library. TCRdb re-called the PCR reads with MiXCR, one entry per CDR3 protein. Of fewer than 750,000 distinct CDR3 sequences in the sample, 27% were seen once. Sample: PBMCs, taken before TCRalphabeta/CD19-depleted stem cell transplant. Receptors were obtained from a boy younger than two with Wiskott-Aldrich syndrome, due to receive a stem cell transplant.

The V gene is TRBV29-1, the J gene TRBJ1-1; a weak D match, TRBD1 (5 bases). The CDR3 is 12 amino acids. Trimming stripped 6 bases from V and 3 bases from J, with 11 bases between. Germline V gene lookup returns CDR1 SQVTM and CDR2 ANQGSEA. The CDR3 DNA reads as TGCAGCGTGGGGGAGGGATACACTGAAGCTTTCTTT. Its protein product is CSVGEGYTEAFF.

J is TRBJ1-4 and V is TRBV5-1, with D maybe TRBD1 (6 bases). This CDR3 comprises 14 residues. Trimming cost V 1 base and J 3 bases, with 7 bases left between them. Germline CDR1 is SGHRS and CDR2 is YFSETQ. CDR3 region: CASSLTGSNEKLFF. CDR3 coding DNA: TGCGCCAGCAGCTTGACAGGGTCTAATGAAAAACTGTTTTTT.

This clonotype was seen more than once but under ten times. The V call is TRBV30, the J call TRBJ1-5; the D gene is possibly TRBD1 (5 bases). This CDR3 is 14 amino acids long. Trimming pared 2 bases from V and 6 bases from J, leaving 14 bases between. CDR1 is GTSNPN and CDR2 is SVGIG in the germline V gene (reference sequence). The CDR3 DNA reads TGTGCCTGGAGTCCACCAGATAGGGGTCAGCCCCAGCATTTT. Translation gives CAWSPPDRGQPQHF. Full variable domain (rest looked up from reference TRBV30 and TRBJ1-5): SQTIHQWPATLVQPVGSPLSLECTVEGTSNPNLYWYRQAAGRGLQLLFYSVGIGQISSEVPQNLSASRPQDRQFILSSKKLLLSDSGFYLCAWSPPDRGQPQHFGDGTRLSIL.

This clonotype was counted a few times. CDR3 in amino acids: CASSFSVHTGELFF. In nucleotides, the CDR3 is TGTGCCAGCAGTTTCAGCGTACACACCGGGGAGCTGTTTTTT. The V and J genes are TRBV28 and TRBJ2-2, with D uncertain. The CDR3 sequence is 14 residues long. Looked up from germline, CDR1 is MDHEN and CDR2 is SYDVKM. Trimming pared 3 bases from V and 3 bases from J, leaving 8 bases between.

This clonotype was seen more than once but under ten times. J is TRBJ2-2 and V is TRBV5-1; no definite D call. V lost 2 bases to trimming and J lost 6 bases, with 5 bases between them. CDR3 length equals 12 residues. Germline-derived CDR1 and CDR2 are SGHRS and YFSETQ. The CDR3 sequence: CASSFTAGELFF. The DNA of the CDR3 is TGCGCCAGCAGCTTTACGGCCGGGGAGCTGTTTTTT.